This entry is about one TCR beta chain. Libraries were prepared by immunoSEQ multiplex PCR; TCRdb keeps only in-frame clonotypes and omits some of them. Of 100,000 or so clones listed, roughly 92% were seen once; the top ten hold around 5.7%. The data were obtained in a study of blood T cell repertoires in COVID-19. Background on the study: Nucleic acid was either cDNA or gDNA, and it came from T cells, B-cell-depleted T cells, or PBMCs.

This TCR was sampled from a man between 65 and 85 years old with acute or convalescent COVID-19. Sequencing was performed on peripheral blood.

The CDR3 sequence is CASSQDLPHGDEQYF. Written as DNA, the CDR3 is TGCGCCAGCAGCCAAGATCTGCCTCACGGGGACGAGCAGTACTTC. This sequence joins TRBV4-3 and TRBJ2-7; D might be TRBD2 (5 bases). Trimming removed 0 bases from V and 5 bases from J, with 14 bases in between. The CDR3 sequence is 15 residues long. Per germline, CDR1 LGHNA and CDR2 YSLEER.